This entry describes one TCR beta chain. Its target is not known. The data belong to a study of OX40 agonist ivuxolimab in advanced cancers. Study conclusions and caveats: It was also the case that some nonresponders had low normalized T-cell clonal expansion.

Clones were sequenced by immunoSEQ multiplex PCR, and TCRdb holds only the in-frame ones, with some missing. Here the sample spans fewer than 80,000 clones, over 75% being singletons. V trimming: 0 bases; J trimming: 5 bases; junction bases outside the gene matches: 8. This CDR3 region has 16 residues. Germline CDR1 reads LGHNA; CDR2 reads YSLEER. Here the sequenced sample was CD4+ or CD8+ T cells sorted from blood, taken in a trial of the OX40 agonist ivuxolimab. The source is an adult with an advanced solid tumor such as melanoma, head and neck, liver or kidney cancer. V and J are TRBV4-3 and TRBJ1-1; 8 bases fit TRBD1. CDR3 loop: CASSQDPGQGGTEAFF. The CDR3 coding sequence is TGCGCCAGCAGCCAAGATCCTGGACAGGGTGGGACTGAAGCTTTCTTT.